The sample holds a few counts of the clone carrying this T cell receptor (beta chain). The antigen remains undetermined. The CDR3 is 11 residues long. Trimming cost V 5 bases and J 11 bases, with 12 bases left between them. Germline V CDR1 and CDR2: SGHAT, FQNNGV. The entry originates in a study of post-analysis software for immune sequencing data. At the level of the study: Included among the disease courses, which were recorded for the cohort, were relapsing-remitting, secondary progressive and progressive-relapsing multiple sclerosis.

Researchers reported that TCR beta cDNA libraries carried unique molecular identifiers. Input populations of roughly 1 to 10 million T cells gave rise to roughly 500,000 cDNA molecules. One entry per CDR3 protein, called by TCRdb with MiXCR from the PCR reads. The table lists fewer than 550,000 distinct CDR3 sequences, roughly 34% of them singletons. Study results and limitations: Significantly lower normalized Chao1 diversity was found in patients with multiple sclerosis relative to controls. There were five TRBV segments more frequent in patients than controls, and TRBV5-6, TRBV5-1 and TRBV20-1 were among them. Samples from one preparation batch, clustered by F measure, grouped strongly together.

The sequencing sample was made of blood. This sequence joins TRBV11-2 and TRBJ1-2; D remains ambiguous. The receptor's source is a girl aged 2 to 17 with multiple sclerosis. The CDR3 DNA is TGTGCCAGCAGCCGACACGGCCTTTACACCTTC. Protein sequence: CASSRHGLYTF.